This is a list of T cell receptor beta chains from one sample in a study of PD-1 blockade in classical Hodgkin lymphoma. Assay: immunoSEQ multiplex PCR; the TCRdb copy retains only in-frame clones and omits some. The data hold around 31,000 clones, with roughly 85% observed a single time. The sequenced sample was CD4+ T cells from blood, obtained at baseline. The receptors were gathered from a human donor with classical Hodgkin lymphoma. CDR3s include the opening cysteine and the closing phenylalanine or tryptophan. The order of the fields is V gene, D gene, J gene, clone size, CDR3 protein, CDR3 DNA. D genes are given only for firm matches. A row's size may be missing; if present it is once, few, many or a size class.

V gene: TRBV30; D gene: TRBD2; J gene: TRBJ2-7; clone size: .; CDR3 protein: CAWKSGRASEQYF; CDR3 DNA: TGTGCCTGGAAAAGCGGGAGGGCCAGCGAGCAGTACTTC
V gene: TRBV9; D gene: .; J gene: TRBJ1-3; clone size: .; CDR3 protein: CASSPQTGSRSGNTIYF; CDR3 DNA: TGTGCCAGCAGCCCACAGACAGGTTCGAGGTCTGGAAACACCATATATTTT
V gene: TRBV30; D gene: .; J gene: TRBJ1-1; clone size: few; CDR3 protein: CAWKLVGAPGAFF; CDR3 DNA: TGTGCCTGGAAACTTGTAGGGGCTCCGGGAGCTTTCTTT
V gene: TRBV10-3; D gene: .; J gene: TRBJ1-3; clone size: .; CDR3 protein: CAGRGEAGNTIYF; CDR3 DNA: TGTGCCGGCCGAGGGGAGGCTGGAAACACCATATATTTT
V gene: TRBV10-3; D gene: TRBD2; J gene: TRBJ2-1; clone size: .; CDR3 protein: CAISARGGLAGVNEQFF; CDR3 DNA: TGTGCCATCAGTGCGCGAGGGGGACTAGCGGGAGTCAATGAGCAGTTCTTC
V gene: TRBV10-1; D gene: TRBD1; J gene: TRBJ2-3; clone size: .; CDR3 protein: CASSDRGSADTQYF; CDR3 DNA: TGCGCCAGCAGCGACAGGGGATCGGCAGATACGCAGTATTTT
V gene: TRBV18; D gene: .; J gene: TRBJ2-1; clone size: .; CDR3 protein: CASSPQKGRNEQFF; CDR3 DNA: TGTGCCAGCTCACCCCAAAAGGGGAGGAATGAGCAGTTCTTC
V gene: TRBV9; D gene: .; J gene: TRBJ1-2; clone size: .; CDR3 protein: CASSPGDGDYGYTF; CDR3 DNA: TGTGCCAGCAGCCCCGGGGACGGCGACTATGGCTACACCTTC
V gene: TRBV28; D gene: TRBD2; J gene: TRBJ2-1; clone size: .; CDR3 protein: CASSTPSSGRGGEFF; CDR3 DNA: TGTGCCAGCAGTACTCCTTCTAGCGGGAGGGGAGGAGAGTTCTTC
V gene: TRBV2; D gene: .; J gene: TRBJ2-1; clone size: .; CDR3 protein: CASSEAVALRPNEQFF; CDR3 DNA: TGTGCCAGCAGTGAGGCGGTAGCCCTCCGCCCCAATGAGCAGTTCTTC
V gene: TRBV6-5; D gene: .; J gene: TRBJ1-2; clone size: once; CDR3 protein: CASSSGWGGHGYTF; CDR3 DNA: TGTGCCAGCAGTTCCGGATGGGGCGGCCATGGCTACACCTTC
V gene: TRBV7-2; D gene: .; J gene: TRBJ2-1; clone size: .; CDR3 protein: CASSNDWSSYNEQFF; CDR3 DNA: TGTGCCAGCAGCAACGACTGGAGCTCCTACAATGAGCAGTTCTTC
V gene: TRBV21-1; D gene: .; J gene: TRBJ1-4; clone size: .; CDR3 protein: CASSKATGLNEKLFF; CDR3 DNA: TGTGCCAGCAGCAAAGCGACAGGCCTTAATGAAAAACTGTTTTTT
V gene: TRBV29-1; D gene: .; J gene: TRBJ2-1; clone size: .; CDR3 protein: CSGSKLNNEQFF; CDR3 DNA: TGCAGCGGGAGTAAATTAAACAATGAGCAGTTCTTC
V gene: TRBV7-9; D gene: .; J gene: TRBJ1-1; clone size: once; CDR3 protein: CASNLGDLEAFF; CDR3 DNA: TGTGCCAGCAACTTGGGGGACCTTGAAGCTTTCTTT
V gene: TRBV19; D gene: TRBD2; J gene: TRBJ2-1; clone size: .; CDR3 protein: CASTRLASHDEQFF; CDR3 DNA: TGTGCCAGTACCCGACTAGCGTCCCACGATGAGCAGTTCTTC
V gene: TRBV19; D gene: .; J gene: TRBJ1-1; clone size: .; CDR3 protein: CASSMREDTEAFF; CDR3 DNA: TGTGCCAGTAGTATGCGGGAAGACACTGAAGCTTTCTTT
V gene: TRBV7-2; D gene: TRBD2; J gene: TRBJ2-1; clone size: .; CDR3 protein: CASSLVAGGGYNEQFF; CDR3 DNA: TGTGCCAGCAGCTTAGTAGCGGGAGGGGGCTACAATGAGCAGTTCTTC
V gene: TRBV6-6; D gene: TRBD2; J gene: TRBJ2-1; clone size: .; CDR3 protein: CASSPKSLAGGEQFF; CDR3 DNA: TGTGCCAGCAGTCCCAAATCCCTAGCGGGAGGCGAGCAGTTCTTC
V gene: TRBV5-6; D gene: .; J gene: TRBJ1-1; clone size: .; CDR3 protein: CASSLTVVTEAFF; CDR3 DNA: TGTGCCAGCAGTTTGACCGTGGTAACTGAAGCTTTCTTT
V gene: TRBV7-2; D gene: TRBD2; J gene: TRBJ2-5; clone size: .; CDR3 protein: CASSQEGVAGRGETQYF; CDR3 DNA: TGTGCCAGCAGCCAAGAGGGGGTAGCGGGGCGGGGAGAGACCCAGTACTTC
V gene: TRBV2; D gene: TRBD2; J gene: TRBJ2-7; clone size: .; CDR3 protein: CASSDALAGGEEQYF; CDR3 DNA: TGTGCCAGCAGTGACGCACTAGCGGGGGGAGAGGAGCAGTACTTC
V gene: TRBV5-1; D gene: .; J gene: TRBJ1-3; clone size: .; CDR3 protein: CASSLEAGALGNTIYF; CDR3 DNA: TGCGCCAGCAGCTTGGAGGCGGGGGCGCTTGGAAACACCATATATTTT
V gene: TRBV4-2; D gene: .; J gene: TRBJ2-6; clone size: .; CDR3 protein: CASSQAGDLTGANVLTF; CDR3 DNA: TGTGCCAGCAGCCAAGCAGGGGACCTTACTGGGGCCAACGTCCTGACTTTC
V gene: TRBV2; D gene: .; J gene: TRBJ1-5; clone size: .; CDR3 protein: CASVPGAARNQPQHF; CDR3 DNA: TGTGCCAGCGTCCCGGGGGCGGCACGCAATCAGCCCCAGCATTTT
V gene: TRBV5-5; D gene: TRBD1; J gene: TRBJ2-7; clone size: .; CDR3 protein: CASSPNRGPRIEQYF; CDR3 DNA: TGTGCCAGCAGCCCGAACAGGGGCCCTCGCATCGAGCAGTACTTC
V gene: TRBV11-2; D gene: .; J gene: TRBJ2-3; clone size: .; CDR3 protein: CASSASTDTQYF; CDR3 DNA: TGTGCCAGCAGCGCTAGCACAGATACGCAGTATTTT
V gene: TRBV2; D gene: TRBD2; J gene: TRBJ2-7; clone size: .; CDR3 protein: CASNNPERESHYEQYF; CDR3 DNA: TGTGCCAGCAATAACCCCGAGCGGGAGAGTCACTACGAGCAGTACTTC